The following is a T cell receptor (beta chain) sequence with its context. The antigen remains unidentified. The sample comes from a study of post-analysis software for immune sequencing data. Germline CDR1 SGHDN, CDR2 FVKESK. Trimming cost V 5 bases and J 0 bases; bases outside gene matches: 9. This CDR3 contains 16 residues. Unique molecular identifiers had been added to the TCR beta cDNA libraries. T cells numbering roughly 0.95 to 10 million yielded 500,000 or so cDNA molecules. TCRdb reprocessed the PCR reads via MiXCR and lists one record per CDR3 protein. The data hold 650,000 to 850,000 distinct CDR3 sequences, with roughly 58% observed a single time. Study-level results: Higher frequency in patients than in controls was seen for roughly five TRBV segments, with TRBV5-6, TRBV5-1 and TRBV20-1 among them.

This receptor was identified in a girl aged 10-17 years with multiple sclerosis. The sequencing input was blood. This chain uses TRBV14 with TRBJ2-7; TRBD1 agrees at 8 bases. CDR3 DNA: TGTGCCAGCAGCTTGTCCCAGGGGGCAATCTCCTACGAGCAGTACTTC. Translation: CASSLSQGAISYEQYF.